This entry is about one TCR beta chain. Its antigen is as yet unknown. This table comes from immunoSEQ multiplex PCR, and its TCRdb copy is limited to in-frame clones, with some not included. There are some 90,000 clones in the sample; under 95% occur only once, and 4% to 6% lies in the top ten. The V gene's germline CDR1 is SQVTM and CDR2 ANQGSEA. This CDR3 is 13 amino acids long. The ends lost 6 bases at V and 3 bases at J; junction bases unmatched: 3. The data were taken from a study of T cell responses to AZD1222 COVID-19 vaccine. Study findings and constraints: There were vaccine-associated CD4 TCRs across spike, dominant at 160-218 and 743-854. Two AZD1222 doses significantly raised spike-specific TCR breadth and depth over controls.

Sequencing was performed on peripheral blood, taken on day 0 of MenACWY control vaccination. V usage is TRBV29-1 and J usage is TRBJ1-5; 9 positions match TRBD1. The receptor was derived from an adult in good health. The CDR3 here is CSVGTGLNQPQHF. CDR3 DNA: TGCAGCGTGGGGACAGGGCTCAATCAGCCCCAGCATTTT. The whole variable domain, filled in from reference TRBV29-1 and TRBJ1-5, reads SAVISQKPSRDICQRGTSLTIQCQVDSQVTMMFWYRQQPGQSLTLIATANQGSEATYESGFVIDKFPISRPNLTFSTLTVSNMSPEDSSIYLCSVGTGLNQPQHFGDGTRLSIL.